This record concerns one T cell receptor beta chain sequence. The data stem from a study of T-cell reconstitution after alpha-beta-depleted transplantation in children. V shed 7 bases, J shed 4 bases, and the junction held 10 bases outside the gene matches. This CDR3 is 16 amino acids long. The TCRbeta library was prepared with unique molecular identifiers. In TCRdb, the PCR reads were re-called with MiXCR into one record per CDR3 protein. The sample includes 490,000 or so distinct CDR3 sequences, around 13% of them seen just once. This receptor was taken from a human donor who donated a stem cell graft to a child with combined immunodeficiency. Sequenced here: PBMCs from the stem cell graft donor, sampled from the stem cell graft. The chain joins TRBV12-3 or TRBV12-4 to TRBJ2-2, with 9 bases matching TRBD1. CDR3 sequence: CASNSRDREGTGELFF. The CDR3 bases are TGTGCCAGCAACTCGCGGGACAGGGAGGGCACCGGGGAGCTGTTTTTT.